A selection of T cell receptor beta chains follows, all from one sample in a study of PD-L1 blockade in urothelial cancer. The method was immunoSEQ multiplex PCR; TCRdb's version includes in-frame clones alone and lacks a portion of them. This table has 60,000 to 80,000 clones, about nine tenths appearing once. This material consisted of PBMCs, taken around atezolizumab (anti-PD-L1) treatment. Receptors originate from a man between 60 and 75 years old with urothelial cancer. Each CDR3 is given with its conserved first and last residue. Fields, in order: V gene, clone size, J gene, D gene, CDR3 DNA, CDR3 protein. D genes are given only for firm matches. Clone size is stated in some rows and not others, as once, few, many or a class when expanded.

TRBV11-1,-,TRBJ2-1,-,TGTGCCAGCAGCTTAGTAGGGCGGGACTCCTACAATGAGCAGTTCTTC,CASSLVGRDSYNEQFF
TRBV19,-,TRBJ2-3,TRBD2,TGTGCCAGTAGTACGACTAGCGGGAGAATAGGTACGCAGTATTTT,CASSTTSGRIGTQYF
TRBV27,-,TRBJ2-7,-,TGTGCCAGCACAGGCGGGAACCACGAGCAGTACTTC,CASTGGNHEQYF
TRBV6-5,-,TRBJ1-1,-,TGTGCCAGCAGTTTTTGGACAGCAAAGAACACTGAAGCTTTCTTT,CASSFWTAKNTEAFF
TRBV10-3,-,TRBJ2-3,TRBD2,TGTGCCATCAGTCCGACCGGGGGGGCCATCACAGATACGCAGTATTTT,CAISPTGGAITDTQYF
TRBV30,-,TRBJ2-2,TRBD2,TGTGCCTGGAGTGTAGCTCGGCGACCGGGACTAGCGCACAGAAGGAACACCGGGGAGCTGTTTTTT,CAWSVARRPGLAHRRNTGELFF
TRBV23-1,-,TRBJ2-3,TRBD2,TGCGCCAGGATACTAGCGGGACTAAAAGATACGCAGTGTTTT,CARILAGLKDTQCF
TRBV27,once,TRBJ2-1,TRBD2,TGTGCCAGCAGTAGCCAAGCGGGAGTGAATGAGCAGTTCTTC,CASSSQAGVNEQFF
TRBV7-2,-,TRBJ2-6,-,TGTGCCAGCAGCTTAAACCCGGTGGGCTCCTCTGGGGCCAACGTCCTGACTTTC,CASSLNPVGSSGANVLTF
TRBV4-1,-,TRBJ2-7,-,TGCGCCAGCAGCCAAGGCCCAGGGCGTACCTACGAGCAGTACTTC,CASSQGPGRTYEQYF
TRBV7-9,-,TRBJ1-5,-,TGTGCCAGCAGCTTAGAGACTAACCCCCAGCATTTT,CASSLETNPQHF
TRBV2,-,TRBJ1-4,-,TGTGCCAGGGGGACCGGGACACCTAATGAAAAACTGTTTTTT,CARGTGTPNEKLFF
TRBV10-1,-,TRBJ2-5,TRBD2,TGCGCCAGCAGTGCTCTAGCGGGGGAGACCCAGTACTTC,CASSALAGETQYF
TRBV7-2,-,TRBJ1-5,-,TGTGCCAGCAGCTTAATGGGGGCGGACAATCAGCCCCAGCATTTT,CASSLMGADNQPQHF
TRBV5-1,-,TRBJ1-4,-,TGCGCCAGCAGCTTGGAGGGGACATATAATGAAAAACTGTTTTTT,CASSLEGTYNEKLFF
TRBV13,few,TRBJ1-4,-,TGTGCCAGCAGCCTACAGGGACGGGGAGAAAAACTGTTTTTT,CASSLQGRGEKLFF
TRBV28,-,TRBJ1-2,-,TGTGCCAGCACTTCTGGGACATCGTTCTATGGCTACACCTTC,CASTSGTSFYGYTF
TRBV10-3,-,TRBJ2-5,-,TGTGCCACCGGCGAGAGGGAGACCCAGTACTTC,CATGERETQYF
TRBV29-1,-,TRBJ2-1,TRBD2,TGCAGCGCCGGGGGGGGGTCTGGGAATGAGCAGTTCTTC,CSAGGGSGNEQFF
TRBV4-1,-,TRBJ2-7,-,TGCGCCAGCAGCCAAGTCCCGGGCGGGGTTTCCTACGAGCAGTACTTC,CASSQVPGGVSYEQYF
TRBV28,-,TRBJ2-7,-,TGTGCCAGCAGTTTAGGTCGTGCGGCTAAGCTCTACGAGCAGTACTTC,CASSLGRAAKLYEQYF
TRBV6-1,once,TRBJ1-5,-,TGTGCCAGCAGTGGGGGGGACGGACGCCTACCTCCCTATCAGCCCCAGCATTTT,CASSGGDGRLPPYQPQHF
TRBV6-1,-,TRBJ2-7,TRBD2,TGTGCCAGCACCGCCGGGGGGTTTGACCCATCGCGATACTTC,CASTAGGFDPSRYF
TRBV7-3,-,TRBJ2-5,-,TGTGCCAGCAGCTTACAAGGGGGACCACAAGAGACCCAGTACTTC,CASSLQGGPQETQYF
TRBV6-5,-,TRBJ1-3,TRBD1,TGTGCCAGCAGCCGACAGGGGGAAACTGGAAACACCATATATTTT,CASSRQGETGNTIYF
TRBV27,-,TRBJ2-7,-,TGTGCCAGCAGGCCACCGGGACACCCCCACGAGCAGTACTTC,CASRPPGHPHEQYF
TRBV6-1,-,TRBJ2-7,-,TGTGCCACGCACGAGGGGGGGCCCTACGAGCAGTACTTC,CATHEGGPYEQYF
TRBV5-1,-,TRBJ2-1,-,TGCGCCAGCAGCTCCCTTTTGGCAGGGTCTGAGCAGTTCTTC,CASSSLLAGSEQFF
TRBV15,-,TRBJ2-1,TRBD2,TGTGCCACCAGCAGAGGACTAGCGGGAGGATCCCGGGGCAATGAGCAGTTCTTC,CATSRGLAGGSRGNEQFF
TRBV30,-,TRBJ1-5,-,TGTGCCTGGAACAGGCCGGGTCAGCCCCAGCATTTT,CAWNRPGQPQHF
TRBV6-1,few,TRBJ2-7,-,TGTGCCAGCATCTCAACCGCCTATACCCACGAGCAGTACTTC,CASISTAYTHEQYF
TRBV30,once,TRBJ2-1,-,TGTGCCTGGAGTGTACTTAATGAGCAGTTCTTC,CAWSVLNEQFF
TRBV5-1,-,TRBJ1-5,TRBD1,TGCGCCAGCAGCATGGAGGGGGCGCAGAATCAGCCCCAGCATTTT,CASSMEGAQNQPQHF
TRBV10-3,-,TRBJ1-5,-,TGTGCCATCAGTGACACAGTTAGCAATCAGCCCCAGCATTTT,CAISDTVSNQPQHF
TRBV4-2,-,TRBJ2-7,TRBD1,TGTGCCAGCAGCCAAGGGACAGGGTGGGACGAGCAGTACTTC,CASSQGTGWDEQYF
TRBV4-3,-,TRBJ2-1,-,TGCGCCAGCAGCCAAGACCACTCGAGGCATGAGCAGTTCTTC,CASSQDHSRHEQFF
TRBV7-3,-,TRBJ2-7,-,TGTGCCAGCAGCTTGGGCATATCCTACGAGCAGTACTTC,CASSLGISYEQYF
TRBV2,-,TRBJ1-5,TRBD1,TGTGCCAGCAGGGCGGAGGGGGCGGGCAATCAGCCCCAGCATTTT,CASRAEGAGNQPQHF
TRBV13,once,TRBJ2-3,TRBD2,TGTGCCAGCAGCTCAGGTGGCGGGAGGCTGGATACGCAGTATTTT,CASSSGGGRLDTQYF
TRBV7-3,-,TRBJ2-1,TRBD1,TGTGCCAGCAGCCGAGGTCCGACAGGGGGCAATGAGCAGTTCTTC,CASSRGPTGGNEQFF
TRBV9,-,TRBJ2-7,-,TGTGCCAGCAGCGTAGACGGGGGGCCCCTCTACGAGCAGTACTTC,CASSVDGGPLYEQYF
TRBV5-4,-,TRBJ1-1,-,TGTGCCAGCAGCTTTGGGGGGGCACTGGTTGCTTTCTTT,CASSFGGALVAFF
TRBV6-1,-,TRBJ1-1,-,TGTGCCAGCAAGATCCCGGGAGCCCGAGAAGCTTTCTTT,CASKIPGAREAFF
TRBV11-3,-,TRBJ2-5,TRBD2,TGTGCCAGCAGCTTTGGGACTAGCGTCGCGGAGACCCAGTACTTC,CASSFGTSVAETQYF
TRBV7-8,-,TRBJ2-7,-,TGTGCCAGCAGCAAAGCGCGGGACAGACGCTACGAGCAGTACTTC,CASSKARDRRYEQYF
TRBV7-9,once,TRBJ1-3,-,TGTGCCAGCAGCCCCGACAGAGCCAGCTCTGGAAACACCATATATTTT,CASSPDRASSGNTIYF